These 25 T cell receptor beta chains were all obtained from the same sample, sequenced in a study of blood T cell repertoires in COVID-19. TCRdb's copy holds only in-frame clones and misses some; the assay was immunoSEQ multiplex PCR. In the table there are roughly 320,000 clones, 89% of which are singletons. The sample consisted of peripheral blood. Every receptor here comes from a woman aged 25 to 45 with COVID-19, enrolled during active disease.

V and J are TRBV5-1 and TRBJ1-2; 12 nucleotides align to TRBD1. V dropped 4 bases and J dropped 4; count of bases not matched to a gene: 11. From germline, CDR1 is SGHRS and CDR2 YFSETQ. The CDR3 extends over 17 amino acids. As DNA, the CDR3 is TGCGCCAGCAGCCGGACAGGACCGGGACAGGGGGCCTATGGCTACACCTTC. Encoded protein: CASSRTGPGQGAYGYTF.

The J gene is TRBJ1-2, the V gene TRBV27, with TRBD1 as a possible D gene (5 bases). Germline assignment: CDR1 MNHEY and CDR2 SMNVEV (reference sequence). This CDR3 region has 13 residues. V was clipped by 8 bases and J by 4 bases, with 14 bases between them. CDR3 bases: TGTGCCAGCTCGGACACCGGGTTCTATGGCTACACCTTC. Translation gives CASSDTGFYGYTF.

This chain joins TRBV24-1 and TRBJ1-1; D is unresolved. Trimming took 4 bases from V and 3 from J, leaving 8 bases between them. CDR1 is KGHDR, CDR2 SFDVKD, per germline. The CDR3 extends over 13 amino acids. As DNA, the CDR3 is TGTGCCACCAGTGACAGGCACGACACTGAAGCTTTCTTT. Residues: CATSDRHDTEAFF.

Only a few counts were recorded for this clone. The J gene is TRBJ1-6, the V gene TRBV3-1 (or the pseudogene TRBV3-2); maybe TRBD1 (6 bases). Trimming shortened V by 1 base and J by 7 bases, and 11 bases separated the two germline ends. This CDR3 comprises 15 residues. CDR1 and CDR2 (germline): LGHDT, YNNKEL (reference sequence). The CDR3 DNA reads TGTGCCAGCAGCCAAGGGACAGTACAGAATTCACCCCTCCACTTT. Its protein product is CASSQGTVQNSPLHF.

CDR3 coding DNA: TGTGCCAGCAGTTATGCCCGGGAAGGGAGCACAGATACGCAGTATTTT. Its translation is CASSYAREGSTDTQYF. The J gene is TRBJ2-3, the V gene TRBV6-5; D is possibly TRBD2 (5 bases). CDR1 MNHEY and CDR2 SVGAGI come from the germline V gene. The CDR3 consists of 16 residues. Trimming pared 3 bases from V and 0 bases from J, leaving 13 bases between.

The chain combines TRBV2 with TRBJ1-5; tentative D call: TRBD1 (6 bases). CDR3 length equals 15 residues. Germline V lookup: CDR1 SNHLY, CDR2 FYNNEI. V lost 5 bases, J lost 6 bases, and 17 bases lay in between. The CDR3 loop is CASSLTRPGVQPQHF. The CDR3 DNA reads as TGTGCCAGCAGTCTGACACGACCAGGGGTTCAGCCCCAGCATTTT. The complete variable domain, with remaining parts taken from reference TRBV2 and TRBJ1-5, reads EPEVTQTPSHQVTQMGQEVILRCVPISNHLYFYWYRQILGQKVEFLVSFYNNEISEKSEIFDDQFSVERPDGSNFTLKIRSTKLEDSAMYFCASSLTRPGVQPQHFGDGTRLSIL.

This chain connects TRBV6-5 to TRBJ2-6; D is unresolved. The CDR3 consists of 14 residues. Germline CDR1 and CDR2: MNHEY and SVGAGI. Trimming pared 7 bases from V and 0 bases from J, leaving 7 bases between. CDR3 region: CASTEPSGANVLTF. The CDR3 DNA follows: TGTGCCAGCACAGAACCCTCTGGGGCCAACGTCCTGACTTTC.

The chain combines TRBV7-9 with TRBJ2-1; 7 bases are shared with TRBD1. The CDR3 loop spans 18 amino acids. CDR1 and CDR2 (germline): SEHNR, FQNEAQ (reference sequence). V lost 5 bases and J lost 3; bases outside the gene matches: 16. The CDR3 bases are TGTGCCAGCAGCAGCGGCCCATCCGGGACAGCTATCTACAATGAGCAGTTCTTC. Its translation is CASSSGPSGTAIYNEQFF.

The chain links TRBV11-2 to TRBJ2-5; D is perhaps TRBD2 (5 bases). The CDR3 runs to 14 residues. Trimming removed 1 base at V and 5 bases at J, with 11 bases between. Germline V gene data show CDR1 as SGHAT and CDR2 as FQNNGV. The CDR3 coding sequence is TGTGCCAGCAGCTTAGTTGAGGGAAGGGAGACCCAGTACTTC. Translation: CASSLVEGRETQYF.

The gene calls are TRBV5-1 and TRBJ2-3; 8 bases match TRBD2. The V gene end was trimmed by 3 bases and the J gene end by 6 bases; junction bases not matched to a gene: 6. CDR3 length: 14 amino acids. CDR1 is SGHRS, CDR2 YFSETQ, per germline. The CDR3 DNA is TGCGCCAGCAGCTCAGGGCTAGCGGGTGATACGCAGTATTTT. This translates into CASSSGLAGDTQYF.

This chain uses TRBV7-8 with TRBJ1-6; D is uncertain. CDR1 and CDR2 (germline): SGHVS, FQNEAQ. This CDR3 has 12 residues. The V and J ends lost 0 bases and 17 bases respectively, with 11 bases between them. CDR3 sequence reads: CASSLADGVFHF. In DNA, the CDR3 is TGTGCCAGCAGCTTAGCGGACGGGGTTTTCCACTTT.

V gene TRBV3-1 (or the pseudogene TRBV3-2) combines with J gene TRBJ2-5, with D possibly matching TRBD2 (6 bases). This CDR3 is 14 amino acids long. Germline V lookup: CDR1 LGHDT, CDR2 YNNKEL (reference sequence). V shed 6 bases and J shed 1 base, with 12 bases lying between them. The CDR3 DNA reads TGTGCCAGCAGAACTTCCGGGGGCCAAGAGACCCAGTACTTC. Amino acids: CASRTSGGQETQYF.

This clone was found a few times. This sequence joins TRBV5-1 and TRBJ1-6, with 9 bases matching TRBD1. There are 16 residues in the CDR3. J gave up 9 bases and V 4 bases, and 11 bases lay outside the gene matches. Germline lookup yields CDR1 SGHRS and CDR2 YFSETQ. The CDR3 loop reads CASSVGTGPSFSPLHF. The CDR3 DNA is TGCGCCAGCAGCGTCGGGACAGGGCCAAGCTTTTCACCCCTCCACTTT.

This chain links TRBV27 with TRBJ2-4, with D tentatively TRBD2 (7 bases). The CDR3 covers 13 residues. CDR1 is MNHEY and CDR2 is SMNVEV in the germline V gene (reference sequence). Trimming left V 5 bases short and J 10 bases short, with 15 bases between. CDR3 in DNA: TGTGCCAGCAGTAGGGGGGGACCGTCAATTCAGTACTTC. Translated: CASSRGGPSIQYF.

The rearrangement links TRBV5-1 to TRBJ1-2; the match to TRBD1 covers 12 bases. CDR1 and CDR2 (germline): SGHRS, YFSETQ. After removal of 0 bases from V and 7 bases from J, the junction contained 4 bases not matched to a gene. The CDR3 is made up of 15 amino acids. CDR3 sequence reads: CASSLAGTGGGGYTF. CDR3 nucleotide sequence: TGCGCCAGCAGCTTGGCCGGGACAGGGGGCGGTGGCTACACCTTC.

The chain couples TRBV6-1 to TRBJ1-1; the D gene is possibly TRBD1 (6 bases). Germline assignment: CDR1 MNHNS and CDR2 SASEGT. This CDR3 is 12 amino acids long. V was pared by 3 bases and J by 9 bases, with 11 bases between. DNA for the CDR3: TGTGCCAGCAGTGACACGACAGGCAAAGCTTTCTTT. Encoded protein: CASSDTTGKAFF.

In the case of this clone: The sample holds other DNA sequences that translate to the same CDR3. This chain uses TRBV27 with TRBJ1-3; maybe TRBD1 (5 bases). Germline CDR1 and CDR2: MNHEY and SMNVEV (reference sequence). V lost 2 bases and J 0 bases, leaving 8 bases between the germline ends. CDR3 size: 15 residues. CDR3 DNA sequence: TGTGCCAGCAGTTTAACAGGAGTCTCTGGAAACACCATATATTTT. The encoded protein is CASSLTGVSGNTIYF.

This chain connects TRBV6-5 to TRBJ1-2; D perhaps matches TRBD1 (5 bases). This CDR3 has 15 amino acids. Germline loops: CDR1 MNHEY, CDR2 SVGAGI. V was trimmed by 7 bases and J by 2 bases, leaving 17 bases between them. The CDR3 reads CASITLPRGNYGYTF. CDR3 in DNA: TGTGCCAGCATTACCCTCCCTCGGGGGAACTATGGCTACACCTTC.

The chain recombines TRBV5-1 with TRBJ2-6, with D unclear. Trimming removed 0 bases at V and 0 bases at J, with 7 bases between. The CDR3 consists of 16 residues. CDR1 and CDR2 from the germline V gene are SGHRS and YFSETQ. In nucleotides, the CDR3 is TGCGCCAGCAGCTTGGTCCCAGGCTCTGGGGCCAACGTCCTGACTTTC. It encodes CASSLVPGSGANVLTF.

This clone was detected only once. This chain uses TRBV12-3 or TRBV12-4 with TRBJ1-5; 8 positions agree with TRBD1. The trim removed 6 bases at V and 5 bases at J, leaving 3 bases unmatched. The CDR3 covers 13 residues. CDR3 sequence reads: CASRGQGHQPQHF. Written as DNA, the CDR3 is TGTGCCAGCAGAGGACAGGGACATCAGCCCCAGCATTTT.

The chain combines TRBV20-1 with TRBJ1-4; D not resolved. The CDR3 extends over 13 amino acids. Trimming pared 3 bases from V and 4 bases from J, leaving 9 bases between. Germline V gene lookup returns CDR1 DFQATT and CDR2 SNEGSKA (reference sequence). The CDR3 here is CSASIQNNEKLFF. In DNA form, the CDR3 reads TGCAGTGCTAGTATACAAAATAATGAAAAACTGTTTTTT.

The gene calls are TRBV7-9 and TRBJ1-2; 7 nucleotides match TRBD1. The CDR3 spans 13 residues. Germline lookup yields CDR1 SEHNR and CDR2 FQNEAQ (reference sequence). The V segment lost 5 bases and the J segment 4 bases; nucleotides outside the gene matches: 4. DNA for the CDR3: TGTGCCAGCAGCAAGGACAGGCTCTATGGCTACACCTTC. Amino acid sequence: CASSKDRLYGYTF.

The J gene is TRBJ1-2, the V gene TRBV29-1, with D perhaps TRBD1 (6 bases). Trimming removed 2 bases at V and 3 bases at J, with 16 bases between. Per germline, CDR1 SQVTM and CDR2 ANQGSEA. The CDR3 extends over 15 amino acids. The CDR3 nucleotides are TGCAGCGTTGAATGGATCGCACAGGGCGACTATGGCTACACCTTC. Translation gives CSVEWIAQGDYGYTF. Drawing the rest from reference TRBV29-1 and TRBJ1-2, the complete variable domain is SAVISQKPSRDICQRGTSLTIQCQVDSQVTMMFWYRQQPGQSLTLIATANQGSEATYESGFVIDKFPISRPNLTFSTLTVSNMSPEDSSIYLCSVEWIAQGDYGYTFGSGTRLTVV.

The V and J genes are TRBV11-2 and TRBJ2-7; 8 bases align to TRBD1. This CDR3 is built from 14 residues. After removal of 3 bases from V and 4 bases from J, the junction contained 5 bases not matched to a gene. Germline CDR1 and CDR2: SGHAT and FQNNGV. CDR3 protein: CASSFSRGQYEQYF. As DNA, the CDR3 is TGTGCCAGCAGCTTTTCCAGGGGGCAATACGAGCAGTACTTC.

This rearrangement joins TRBV5-4 to TRBJ2-1; TRBD2 agrees at 10 bases. Germline values: CDR1 SGHNT, CDR2 YYREEE (reference sequence). With V trimmed by 4 bases and J by 6 bases, 10 bases remained unmatched. The length of the CDR3 is 16 residues. CDR3 sequence (DNA): TGTGCCAGCAGCCCCCCCCCTAGCGGGGGCCCCAATGAGCAGTTCTTC. It codes for CASSPPPSGGPNEQFF.